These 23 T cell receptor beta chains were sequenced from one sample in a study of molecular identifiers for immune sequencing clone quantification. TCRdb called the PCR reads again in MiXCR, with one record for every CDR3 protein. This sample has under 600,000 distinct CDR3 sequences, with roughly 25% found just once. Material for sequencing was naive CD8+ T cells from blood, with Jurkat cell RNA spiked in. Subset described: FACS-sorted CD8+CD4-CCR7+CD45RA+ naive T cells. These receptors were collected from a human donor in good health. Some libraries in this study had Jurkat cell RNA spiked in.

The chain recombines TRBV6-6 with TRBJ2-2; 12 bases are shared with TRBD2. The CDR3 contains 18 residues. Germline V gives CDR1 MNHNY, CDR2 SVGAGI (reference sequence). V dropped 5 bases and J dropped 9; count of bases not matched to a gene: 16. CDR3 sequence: CASSIAELAGGLWRELFF. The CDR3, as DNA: TGTGCCAGCAGTATAGCTGAACTAGCGGGAGGTCTCTGGCGGGAGCTGTTTTTT.

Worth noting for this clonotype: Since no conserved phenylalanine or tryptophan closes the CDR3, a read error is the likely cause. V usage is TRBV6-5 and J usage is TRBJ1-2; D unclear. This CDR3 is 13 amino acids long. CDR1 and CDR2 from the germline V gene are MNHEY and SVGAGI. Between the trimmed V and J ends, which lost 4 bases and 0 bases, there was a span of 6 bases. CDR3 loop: CASSLHSNYGYTL. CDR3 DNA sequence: TGTGCCAGCAGTTTACATTCTAACTATGGCTACACCCTC.

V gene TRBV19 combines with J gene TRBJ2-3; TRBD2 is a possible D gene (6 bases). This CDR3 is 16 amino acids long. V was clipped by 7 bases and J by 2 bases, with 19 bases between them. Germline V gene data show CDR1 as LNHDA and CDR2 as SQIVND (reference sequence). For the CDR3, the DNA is TGTGCCAGTAATTTCGGCCGAGCGGGCGTCACAGATACGCAGTATTTT. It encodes CASNFGRAGVTDTQYF.

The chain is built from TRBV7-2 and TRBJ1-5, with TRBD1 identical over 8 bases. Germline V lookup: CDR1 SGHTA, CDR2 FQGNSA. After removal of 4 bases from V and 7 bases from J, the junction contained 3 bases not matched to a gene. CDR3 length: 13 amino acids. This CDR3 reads CASSWDRTQPQHF. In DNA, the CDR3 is TGTGCCAGCAGCTGGGACAGGACCCAGCCCCAGCATTTT.

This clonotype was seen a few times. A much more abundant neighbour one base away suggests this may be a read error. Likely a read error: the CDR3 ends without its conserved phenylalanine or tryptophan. The CDR3 sequence is CAWSGSSYNEQFL. For the CDR3, the DNA is TGTGCCTGGAGCGGGAGCTCCTACAATGAGCAGTTCCTC. This chain connects TRBV30 to TRBJ2-1; D might be TRBD2 (6 bases). Per the germline V gene, CDR1 is GTSNPN and CDR2 is SVGIG (reference sequence). This CDR3 is built from 13 residues. V was pared by 3 bases and J by 0 bases, with 6 bases between.

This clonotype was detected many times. The CDR3, as DNA: TGTGCCAGCAGTTTTCCAGCAAACTATGGCTACACCTTC. Protein: CASSFPANYGYTF. The rearrangement uses TRBV12-3 or TRBV12-4 and TRBJ1-2; D gene ambiguous. V lost 3 bases and J lost 2, with 7 bases in between. The CDR3 totals 13 residues.

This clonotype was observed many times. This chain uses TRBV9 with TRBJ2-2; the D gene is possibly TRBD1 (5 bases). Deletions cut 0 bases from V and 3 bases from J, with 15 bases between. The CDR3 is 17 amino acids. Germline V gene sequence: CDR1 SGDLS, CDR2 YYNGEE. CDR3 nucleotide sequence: TGTGCCAGCAGCGTAGGAAAGGGGCGCGACGACACCGGGGAGCTGTTTTTT. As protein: CASSVGKGRDDTGELFF.

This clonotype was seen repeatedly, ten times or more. CDR3 sequence: CSARGLAGEQYF. DNA of the CDR3: TGCAGTGCCAGGGGACTAGCTGGGGAGCAGTACTTC. The chain combines TRBV20-1 with TRBJ2-7, with 9 bases aligning to TRBD2. V lost 6 bases and J lost 7; bases outside the gene matches: 7. The CDR3 runs 12 residues. Germline V gives CDR1 DFQATT, CDR2 SNEGSKA (reference sequence).

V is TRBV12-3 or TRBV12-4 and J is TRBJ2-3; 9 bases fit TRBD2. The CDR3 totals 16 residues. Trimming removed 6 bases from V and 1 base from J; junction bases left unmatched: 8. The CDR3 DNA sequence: TGTGCCAGCAGGTCAACGCGGGGGGGCGGCACAGATACGCAGTATTTT. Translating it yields CASRSTRGGGTDTQYF.

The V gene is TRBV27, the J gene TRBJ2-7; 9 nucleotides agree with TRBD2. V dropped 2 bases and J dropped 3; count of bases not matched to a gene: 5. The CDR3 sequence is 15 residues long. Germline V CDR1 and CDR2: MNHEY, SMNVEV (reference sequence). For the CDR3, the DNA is TGTGCCAGCAGTTTAAAAGCGGGGGGCATCTACGAGCAGTACTTC. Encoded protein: CASSLKAGGIYEQYF.

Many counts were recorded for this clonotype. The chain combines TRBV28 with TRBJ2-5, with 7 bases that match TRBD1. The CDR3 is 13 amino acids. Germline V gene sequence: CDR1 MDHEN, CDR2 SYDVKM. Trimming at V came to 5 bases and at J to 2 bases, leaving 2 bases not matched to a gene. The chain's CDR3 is CASSRQGQETQYF. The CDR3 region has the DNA TGTGCCAGCAGTCGACAGGGACAAGAGACCCAGTACTTC.

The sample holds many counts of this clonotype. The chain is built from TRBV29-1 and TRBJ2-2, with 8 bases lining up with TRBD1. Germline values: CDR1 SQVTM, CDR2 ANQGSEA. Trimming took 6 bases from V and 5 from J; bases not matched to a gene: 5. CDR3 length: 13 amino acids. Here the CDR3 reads CSVLTGDTGELFF. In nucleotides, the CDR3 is TGCAGCGTACTGACAGGGGATACCGGGGAGCTGTTTTTT.

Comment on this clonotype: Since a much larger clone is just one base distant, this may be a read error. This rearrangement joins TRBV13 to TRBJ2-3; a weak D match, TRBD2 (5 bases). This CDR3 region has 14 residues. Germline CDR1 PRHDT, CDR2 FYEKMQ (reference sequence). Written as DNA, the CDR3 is TGTACCAGCAGCCTATGGGAGAGCACAGATACGCAGTATTTT. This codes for CTSSLWESTDTQYF.

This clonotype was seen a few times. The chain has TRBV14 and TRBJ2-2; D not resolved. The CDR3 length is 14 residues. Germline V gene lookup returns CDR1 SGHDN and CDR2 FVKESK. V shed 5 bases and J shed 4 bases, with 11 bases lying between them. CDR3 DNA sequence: TGTGCCAGCAGCGAACTCTCGGTCACCGGGGAGCTGTTTTTT. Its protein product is CASSELSVTGELFF.

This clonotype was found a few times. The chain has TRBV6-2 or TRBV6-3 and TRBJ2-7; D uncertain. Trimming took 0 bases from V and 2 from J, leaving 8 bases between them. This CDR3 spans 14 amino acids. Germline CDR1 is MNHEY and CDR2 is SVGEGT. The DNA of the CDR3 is TGTGCCAGCAGTTACTCTGACCGGGCCTACGAGCAGTACTTC. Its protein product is CASSYSDRAYEQYF.

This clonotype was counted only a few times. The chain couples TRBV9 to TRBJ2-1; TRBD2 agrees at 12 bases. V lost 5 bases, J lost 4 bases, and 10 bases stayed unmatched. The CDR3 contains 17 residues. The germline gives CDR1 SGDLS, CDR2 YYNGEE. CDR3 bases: TGTGCCAGCAGTGACAGGATGGGACTAGCGGGTTACAATGAGCAGTTCTTC. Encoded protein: CASSDRMGLAGYNEQFF.

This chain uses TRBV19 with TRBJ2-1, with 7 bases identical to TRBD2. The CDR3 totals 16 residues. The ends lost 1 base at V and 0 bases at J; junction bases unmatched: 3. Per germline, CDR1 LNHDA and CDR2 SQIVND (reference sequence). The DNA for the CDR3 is TGTGCCAGTAGTATAGGGGGACTACCCTCCTACAATGAGCAGTTCTTC. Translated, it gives CASSIGGLPSYNEQFF.

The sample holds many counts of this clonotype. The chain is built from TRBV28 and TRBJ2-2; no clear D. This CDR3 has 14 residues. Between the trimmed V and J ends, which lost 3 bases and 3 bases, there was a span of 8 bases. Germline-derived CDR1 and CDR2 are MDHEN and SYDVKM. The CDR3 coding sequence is TGTGCCAGCAGTTTTGGCCGGTACACCGGGGAGCTGTTTTTT. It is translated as CASSFGRYTGELFF.

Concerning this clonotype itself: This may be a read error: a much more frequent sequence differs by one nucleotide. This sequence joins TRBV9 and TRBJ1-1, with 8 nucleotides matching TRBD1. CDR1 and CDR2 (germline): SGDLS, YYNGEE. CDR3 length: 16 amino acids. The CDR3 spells CDSSRYRGSLNTEAFF. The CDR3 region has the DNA TGTGACAGCAGCCGCTACAGGGGGAGCTTGAACACTGAAGCTTTCTTT.

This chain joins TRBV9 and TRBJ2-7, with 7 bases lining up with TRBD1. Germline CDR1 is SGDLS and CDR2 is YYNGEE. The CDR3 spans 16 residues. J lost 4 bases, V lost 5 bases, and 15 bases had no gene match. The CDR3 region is CASSGFVTGPAYEQYF. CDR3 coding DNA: TGTGCCAGCAGTGGATTTGTGACAGGGCCCGCATACGAGCAGTACTTC.

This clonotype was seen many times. For the CDR3, the DNA is TGTGCCAGCAGCTTGCGTTCAGCCACTGAAGCTTTCTTT. Residues: CASSLRSATEAFF. The chain carries TRBV5-4 and TRBJ1-1; no reliable D call. V gave up 1 base and J gave up 4 bases, with 8 bases separating them. This CDR3 comprises 13 residues. Germline CDR1 and CDR2: SGHNT and YYREEE (reference sequence).

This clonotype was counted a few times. CDR3 coding DNA: TGTGCCAGCGGACTCGGCGACCACGAGCAGTACTTC. Its translation: CASGLGDHEQYF. The V gene is TRBV6-6, the J gene TRBJ2-7, with a weak D call TRBD2 (5 bases). CDR3 size: 12 residues. The germline V gene has CDR1 MNHNY and CDR2 SVGAGI (reference sequence). Between the trimmed V and J ends, which lost 8 bases and 5 bases, there was a span of 13 bases.

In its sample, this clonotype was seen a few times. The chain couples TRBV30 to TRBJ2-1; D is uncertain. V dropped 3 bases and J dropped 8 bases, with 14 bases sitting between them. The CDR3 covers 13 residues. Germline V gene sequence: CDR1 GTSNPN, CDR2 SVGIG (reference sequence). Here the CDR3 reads CAWSGTPPDEQFF. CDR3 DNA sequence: TGTGCCTGGAGCGGTACCCCTCCAGATGAGCAGTTCTTC.